This T cell receptor beta chain derives from a study of T cells in Graves' hyperthyroidism and ophthalmopathy. The study, taken as a whole, reports: Ophthalmopathy was separated from stable hyperthyroidism by a 13 V-J model.

Template material for amplifying TCR beta CDR3 regions consisted of RNA transcripts. The HTBI primer set was used in a first-round RT-PCR of the TCR CDR3. TCRdb itself ran the multiplex PCR reads through MiXCR, one entry per CDR3 protein. This table has approximately 600,000 distinct CDR3 sequences, about 14% appearing once. V was pared by 3 bases and J by 2 bases, with 17 bases between. Germline CDR1 and CDR2: SGDLS and YYNGEE. The CDR3 length is 16 residues. Of note for this clonotype: Its antigen remains unidentified.

Blood from later-ophthalmopathy patients was taken at first hyperthyroidism diagnosis. This TCR derives from a woman between 25 and 40 years old with Graves' hyperthyroidism that later progressed to Graves' ophthalmopathy. The chain recombines TRBV9 with TRBJ1-2; no firm D call. Sample: blood. Written as DNA, the CDR3 is TGTGCCAGCAGCGCACCCTCTCCTAGGCGAAACTATGGCTACACCTTC. It codes for CASSAPSPRRNYGYTF.